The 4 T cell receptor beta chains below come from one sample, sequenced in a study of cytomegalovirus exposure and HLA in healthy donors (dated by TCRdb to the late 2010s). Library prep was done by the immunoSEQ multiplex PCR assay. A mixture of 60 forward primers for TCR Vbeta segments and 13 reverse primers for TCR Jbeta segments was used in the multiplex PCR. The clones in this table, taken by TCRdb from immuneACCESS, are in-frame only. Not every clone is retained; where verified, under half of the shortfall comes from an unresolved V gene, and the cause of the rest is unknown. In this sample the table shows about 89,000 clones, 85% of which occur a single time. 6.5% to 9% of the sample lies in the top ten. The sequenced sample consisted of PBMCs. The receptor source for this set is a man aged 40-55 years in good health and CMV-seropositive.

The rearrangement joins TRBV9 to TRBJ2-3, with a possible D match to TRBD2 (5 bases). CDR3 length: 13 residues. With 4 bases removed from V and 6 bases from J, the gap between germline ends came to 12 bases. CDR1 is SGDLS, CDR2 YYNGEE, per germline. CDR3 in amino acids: CASSPSRRDTQYF. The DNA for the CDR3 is TGTGCCAGCAGCCCTTCTAGGAGGGATACGCAGTATTTT. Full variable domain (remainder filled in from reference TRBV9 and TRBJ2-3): DSGVTQTPKHLITATGQRVTLRCSPRSGDLSVYWYQQSLDQGLQFLIQYYNGEERAKGNILERFSAQQFPDLHSELNLSSLELGDSALYFCASSPSRRDTQYFGPGTRLTVL.

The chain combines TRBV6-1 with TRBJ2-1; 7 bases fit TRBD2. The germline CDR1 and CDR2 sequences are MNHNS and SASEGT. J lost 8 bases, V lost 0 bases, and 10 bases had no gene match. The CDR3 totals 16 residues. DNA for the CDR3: TGTGCCAGCAGTGAAGCGGGCGGGGGAAGGATTTATGAGCAGTTCTTC. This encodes CASSEAGGGRIYEQFF.

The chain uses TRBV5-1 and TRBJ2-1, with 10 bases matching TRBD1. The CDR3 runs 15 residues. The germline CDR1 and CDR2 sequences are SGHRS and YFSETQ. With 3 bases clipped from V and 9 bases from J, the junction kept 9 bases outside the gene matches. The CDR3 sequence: CASSSGTGDGGEQFF. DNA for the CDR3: TGCGCCAGCAGCTCAGGGACAGGGGATGGGGGTGAGCAGTTCTTC.

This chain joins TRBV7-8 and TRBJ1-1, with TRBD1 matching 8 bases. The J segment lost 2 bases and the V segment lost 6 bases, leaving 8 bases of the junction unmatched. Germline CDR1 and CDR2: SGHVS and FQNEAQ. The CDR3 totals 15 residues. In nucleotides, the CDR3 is TGTGCCAGCAGGATTAGAACAGGGGGAAACACTGAAGCTTTCTTT. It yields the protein CASRIRTGGNTEAFF.